Listed here is a single T cell receptor (beta chain). The data derive from a study of T cell responses to AZD1222 COVID-19 vaccine. Profiling relied on immunoSEQ multiplex PCR, and the TCRdb table lists in-frame clones only, not all of them. The table includes 160,000 or so clones, roughly nine tenths detected once. The receptor was isolated from an adult who had recovered from COVID-19. Sample: peripheral blood, taken after recovery from COVID-19.

The CDR3 loop is CASSQGGSGLNQPQHF. The CDR3 DNA reads as TGTGCCAGCAGCCAAGGGGGGTCGGGGCTTAATCAGCCCCAGCATTTT. The rearrangement links TRBV3-1 (or the pseudogene TRBV3-2) to TRBJ1-5; the D gene is possibly TRBD1 (5 bases). Per the germline V gene, CDR1 is LGHDT and CDR2 is YNNKEL (reference sequence). The CDR3 is 16 amino acids. The V end lost 1 base, the J end lost 4 bases, and 14 bases lay between the germline ends.